Listed below are T cell receptor beta chains from one sample, sequenced in a study of shared clonotypes between healthy human individuals. TCRdb's table, derived via immunoSEQ multiplex PCR, lists solely in-frame clones and lacks some. The table has some 2,500,000 clones, more than 85% seen once. Material: naive CD4+ T cells from PBMCs. The receptors here all came from a man aged 18 to 35 in good health. Some clones in this sample may be carry-over from other donors' samples. Each CDR3 is given without its conserved first and last residue. Each record gives: V gene, clone size, CDR3 protein. Clone size appears in some rows only: once, few, many, or a class for an expanded clone.

TRBV5-1,-,ASSLGPSTVGQPQH
TRBV28,once,ASSPDRAKAF
TRBV6-1,-,ASGDRGSLNTEAF
TRBV30,-,AWSRQGYEQY
TRBV18,few,ASSPRRGAEAF
TRBV5-1,-,ASALGRAAEAF
TRBV7-2,-,ASSAWTGTFMNTEAF
TRBV28,-,ASTHQVERAQY
TRBV5-1,-,ASSGQGATGELF
TRBV7-9,-,ASSLTAPGNTIY
TRBV30,once,AYAGLAGGNEQF
TRBV7-7,-,ASSPQGYNEQF
TRBV7-2,-,ASSPREWEYEQF
TRBV5-5,-,ASSLGVYQETQY
TRBV6-4,-,ASSGQGGGDNEQF
TRBV30,-,AWSGLPREQY
TRBV7-8,-,ASSFGGSGSYEQY
TRBV2,-,ASYLARGTDTQY
TRBV9,-,ASSVGRGPTGELF
TRBV5-1,-,ASTSGGAGGGYEQY
TRBV4-1,-,ASSLPSFEGYT
TRBV7-9,-,ASSPGGSYNEQF
TRBV5-1,-,ASSRWGQGQETQY
TRBV7-3,-,ASSLSRDKTQY
TRBV5-5,-,ASSFWDNYGYT
TRBV4-1,few,ASSQDNQGYSNQPQH
TRBV28,once,ASSLRANVLT
TRBV2,-,ASSGEKGETQY
TRBV28,-,ASSSHRAIGNTIY
TRBV11-1,-,ASSLPGQSSYNEQF
TRBV2,-,ASSARARATDTQY
TRBV19,-,ASSTDRGEVSSGANVLT
TRBV4-2,-,ASSQEVPNTEAF
TRBV5-1,-,ASSHAPRTSGTYEQY
TRBV11-1,-,ASSRTGGLTEAF
TRBV11-2,-,ASSYERFLSNEQF
TRBV5-1,-,ASSLAGETQY
TRBV5-1,-,ASSLRWGQETQY
TRBV5-1,-,ASREGAFTDTQY
TRBV23-1,-,ASSQSYRRVGEQY
TRBV5-1,once,ASSAPREFGTISGNTIY
TRBV2,once,ASSDSSATEQF
TRBV5-1,-,ASSLPALNTEAF
TRBV7-9,-,ASSPPPLIGSGGLYEQY
TRBV6-5,few,ASQDPGEEQY